These 20 T cell receptor beta chains originate from one sample sequenced in a study of breast tumors, draining lymph nodes, adjacent tissues. TCRdb independently ran MiXCR on the multiplex PCR reads; one entry per CDR3 protein. The data hold 17,000 or so distinct CDR3 sequences, with roughly two fifths observed a single time. Specimen: breast tumor tissue. The source is a female donor with breast cancer. Some clones in this sample may be carry-over from other donors' samples.

This clonotype was seen a handful of times. The V call is TRBV29-1, the J call TRBJ2-3; 14 nucleotides align to TRBD2. CDR3 length: 13 residues. V was clipped by 6 bases and J by 8 bases; unmatched bases: 4. CDR1 and CDR2 from the germline V gene are SQVTM and ANQGSEA. CDR3 in DNA: TGCAGCGTCGGACTAGCGGGAGGCTCTACGCAGTATTTT. It is translated as CSVGLAGGSTQYF.

This clonotype was picked up many times. The chain joins TRBV20-1 to TRBJ2-1; 9 bases align to TRBD2. Per germline, CDR1 DFQATT and CDR2 SNEGSKA (reference sequence). The CDR3 consists of 14 residues. Trimming at V came to 6 bases and at J to 6 bases, leaving 9 bases not matched to a gene. The CDR3 DNA reads as TGCAGTGCAACCGGGACTAGCACAGGCAATGAGCAGTTCTTC. Its translation: CSATGTSTGNEQFF.

The CDR3 DNA sequence: TGTGCCAGCAGGACTAGCGTAAACGAGCAGTACTTC. It codes for CASRTSVNEQYF. This chain connects TRBV12-3 or TRBV12-4 to TRBJ2-7, with 8 bases matching TRBD2. The CDR3 consists of 12 residues. Trimming removed 6 bases from V and 5 bases from J; junction bases left unmatched: 3.

Worth noting for this clonotype: The junction shows a germline mismatch at one end, possibly a read error. The J gene is TRBJ2-1, the V gene TRBV25-1, with D maybe TRBD1 (6 bases). This CDR3 region has 13 residues. Germline V gene sequence: CDR1 MGHDK, CDR2 SYGVNS. CDR3 region: CASSRAGVNERFF. CDR3 bases: TGTGCCAGCAGTAGAGCAGGGGTGAATGAGCGGTTCTTC.

This clonotype was picked up many times. Since a much larger clone is just one base distant, this may be a read error. The chain carries TRBV6-6 and TRBJ2-5; 11 bases match TRBD2. Germline V gives CDR1 MNHNY, CDR2 SVGAGI (reference sequence). V was pared by 8 bases and J by 2 bases, with 7 bases of the junction left unmatched. This CDR3 has 15 amino acids. The CDR3 region has the DNA TGTGCCAGCGGTCCTAGCGGGAGGAGACAAGAGACCCAGTACTTC. It encodes CASGPSGRRQETQYF.

The chain recombines TRBV5-1 with TRBJ2-3, with D perhaps matching TRBD2 (5 bases). Trimming removed 6 bases at V and 3 bases at J, with 14 bases between. There are 14 residues in the CDR3. The germline gives CDR1 SGHRS, CDR2 YFSETQ. The CDR3 region has the DNA TGCGCCAGCACCCCGGGATTTGAGACAGATACGCAGTATTTT. This encodes CASTPGFETDTQYF.

This clonotype has ten or more counts. The chain joins TRBV10-3 to TRBJ2-7, with 7 bases fitting TRBD2. V was pared by 6 bases and J by 3 bases, with 8 bases of the junction left unmatched. Germline V gives CDR1 ENHRY, CDR2 SYGVKD. This CDR3 region has 14 residues. In DNA form, the CDR3 reads TGTGCCATCAGGCCGGGGGGATCCTACTACGAGCAGTACTTC. As protein: CAIRPGGSYYEQYF.

This clonotype has a single count. V and J are TRBV19 and TRBJ2-3, with 10 nucleotides matching TRBD2. V lost 4 bases, J lost 6 bases, and 4 bases stayed unmatched. Germline CDR1 LNHDA, CDR2 SQIVND (reference sequence). This CDR3 has 14 amino acids. The CDR3 loop is CASSRGLARDTQYF. CDR3 sequence (DNA): TGTGCCAGTAGTAGGGGACTAGCGCGGGATACGCAGTATTTT. Full variable domain (remainder filled in from reference TRBV19 and TRBJ2-3): DGGITQSPKYLFRKEGQNVTLSCEQNLNHDAMYWYRQDPGQGLRLIYYSQIVNDFQKGDIAEGYSVSREKKESFPLTVTSAQKNPTAFYLCASSRGLARDTQYFGPGTRLTVL.

This clonotype was counted ten times or more. A read error is possible here, since a much larger clone lies one base away. The V and J genes are TRBV20-1 and TRBJ2-7; D is uncertain. Germline V gives CDR1 DFQATT, CDR2 SNEGSKA (reference sequence). There are 11 residues in the CDR3. CDR3 in amino acids: CSARNSYEQSF. The CDR3 DNA reads TGCAGTGCTAGAAATTCCTACGAGCAGTCCTTC.

This sequence joins TRBV7-6 and TRBJ2-2, with 7 bases aligning to TRBD1. Germline V lookup: CDR1 SGHVS, CDR2 FNYEAQ. Trimming at V came to 3 bases and at J to 1 base, leaving 5 bases not matched to a gene. The CDR3 has 16 residues. CDR3 in amino acids: CASSFSDRVNTGELFF. The CDR3 DNA follows: TGTGCCAGCAGCTTCTCCGACAGGGTGAACACCGGGGAGCTGTTTTTT.

In DNA form, the CDR3 reads TGCAGTGCTAGGGGACAGGGTTCAAACACCATATATTTT. This encodes CSARGQGSNTIYF. The rearrangement joins TRBV20-1 to TRBJ1-3, with TRBD1 matching 9 bases. The CDR3 sequence is 13 residues long. Trimming cost V 3 bases and J 6 bases; bases outside gene matches: 3. Germline CDR1 and CDR2: DFQATT and SNEGSKA (reference sequence).

In this sample, this clonotype turned up many times. The V gene is TRBV12-3 or TRBV12-4, the J gene TRBJ2-6; D might be TRBD1 or TRBD2, each matching 5 bases. This CDR3 spans 17 amino acids. V lost 4 bases and J 0 bases, leaving 13 bases between the germline ends. The CDR3 loop is CASSSRDGYSGANVLTF. The CDR3, as DNA: TGTGCCAGCAGTTCCCGGGACGGGTACTCTGGGGCCAACGTCCTGACTTTC.

A word on this clonotype: A much larger clone is a single base away; this may be a read error. The chain employs TRBV6-5 and TRBJ1-2, with D tentatively TRBD1 (6 bases). The CDR3 extends over 13 amino acids. V lost 6 bases and J lost 8, with 16 bases in between. Germline V CDR1 and CDR2: MNHEY, SVGAGI. CDR3 residues: CASSFNRAGGYTF. DNA of the CDR3: TGTGCCAGCAGCTTTAACAGGGCGGGGGGCTACACCTTC.

As concerns this clonotype: One end of the junction fails to match germline, which may point to a read error. CDR3 region: CAGSRTFNEQFF. The CDR3 bases are TGTGCCGGCAGTAGAACGTTCAATGAGCAGTTCTTC. The rearrangement uses TRBV6-6 and TRBJ2-1; D is uncertain. The CDR3 has 12 amino acids. Germline CDR1 MNHNY, CDR2 SVGAGI (reference sequence).

This clonotype has a count of ten or more. Given a much more abundant clone one base away, this may be a read error. The V and J genes are TRBV6-2 or TRBV6-3 and TRBJ2-7, with 11 bases lining up with TRBD2. V shed 4 bases and J 5 bases; nucleotides not matched to a gene: 4. The length of the CDR3 is 14 residues. Germline CDR1 MNHEY, CDR2 SVGEGT. Written as DNA, the CDR3 is TGTGCCAGCAGTTGCACTAGCGGGAGCAACGAGCAGTACTTC. It translates to CASSCTSGSNEQYF.

There are many counts of this clonotype. It may be a read error: a sequence one base away is much more abundant. The conserved phenylalanine or tryptophan normally closing the CDR3 is absent here, so this likely arose from a read error. V and J are TRBV7-9 and TRBJ2-1, with D possibly TRBD1 on 5 matching bases. This CDR3 comprises 14 residues. Looked up from germline, CDR1 is SEHNR and CDR2 is FQNEAQ (reference sequence). V was shortened by 0 bases and J by 5 bases, with 8 bases between the two germline ends. CDR3 protein: CASSLADIDNEQFL. The DNA for the CDR3 is TGTGCCAGCAGCTTAGCGGACATAGACAATGAGCAGTTCCTC.

This clonotype was counted many times. The rearrangement uses TRBV5-5 and TRBJ2-4; D remains ambiguous. The V and J ends lost 2 bases and 5 bases respectively, with 11 bases between them. The germline V gene encodes CDR1 SGHKS and CDR2 YYEKEE (reference sequence). The CDR3 covers 14 residues. The CDR3 spells CASSLEPAQNIQYF. The CDR3 bases are TGTGCCAGCAGCTTAGAGCCGGCTCAAAACATTCAGTACTTC.

This clonotype showed up many times. This chain connects TRBV14 to TRBJ2-5; 15 bases are shared with TRBD2. Unmatched junction bases numbered 8, after V lost 4 bases and J lost 2 bases. Germline V gives CDR1 SGHDN, CDR2 FVKESK. The CDR3 totals 18 residues. The CDR3 DNA follows: TGTGCCAGCAGCCGGGGACTAGCGGGAGGTCTACTTCAAGAGACCCAGTACTTC. Translation: CASSRGLAGGLLQETQYF.

This clonotype occurred many times. The chain is built from TRBV14 and TRBJ2-7, with D perhaps matching TRBD1 or TRBD2 (5 bases each). The CDR3 runs to 16 residues. CDR1 is SGHDN, CDR2 FVKESK, per germline. V was clipped by 1 base and J by 5 bases, with 18 bases between them. CDR3 in amino acids: CASSQGLGEGGDEQYF. The CDR3 nucleotides are TGTGCCAGCAGCCAAGGTTTAGGGGAAGGAGGCGACGAGCAGTACTTC. Complete variable domain (other parts from reference TRBV14 and TRBJ2-7): EAGVTQFPSHSVIEKGQTVTLRCDPISGHDNLYWYRRVMGKEIKFLLHFVKESKQDESGMPNNRFLAERTGGTYSTLKVQPAELEDSGVYFCASSQGLGEGGDEQYFGPGTRLTVT.

The count of this clonotype is one. The genes are TRBV2 and TRBJ1-6; the D gene is possibly TRBD1 (5 bases). Trimming took off 3 bases at V and 7 bases at J, with 10 bases between the two ends. The germline CDR1 and CDR2 sequences are SNHLY and FYNNEI. The CDR3 has 14 residues. The CDR3 reads CASSDWGENSPLHF. CDR3 DNA: TGTGCCAGCAGTGATTGGGGGGAAAATTCACCCCTCCACTTT.